Following are 6 T cell receptor beta chains from one sample sequenced in a study of molecular identifiers for immune sequencing clone quantification. TCRdb reanalysed the PCR reads using MiXCR and keeps one entry per CDR3 protein. Of under 600,000 distinct CDR3 sequences in the sample, about 25% were seen once. The sample taken for sequencing was naive CD8+ T cells from blood, with Jurkat cell RNA spiked in. The subset denotes: FACS-sorted CD8+CD4-CCR7+CD45RA+ naive T cells. The receptor source for this set is a human donor in good health. Some libraries in this study had Jurkat cell RNA spiked in.

The chain carries TRBV3-1 and TRBJ2-7; 7 bases are a match to TRBD1. Germline V lookup: CDR1 LGHDT, CDR2 YNNKEL (reference sequence). V gave up 3 bases and J gave up 3 bases; unmatched junction bases: 11. This CDR3 is built from 16 residues. The CDR3 spells CASSHTGTEKYYEQYF. The CDR3 coding sequence is TGTGCCAGCAGCCACACCGGGACAGAAAAGTACTACGAGCAGTACTTC.

Ten or more counts support this clonotype. V usage is TRBV14 and J usage is TRBJ2-6, with D hard to call. The CDR3 sequence is 15 residues long. The germline gives CDR1 SGHDN, CDR2 FVKESK. The V end lost 0 bases, the J end lost 0 bases, and 3 bases lay between the germline ends. CDR3 region: CASSQDYSGANVLTF. Written as DNA, the CDR3 is TGTGCCAGCAGCCAAGATTACTCTGGGGCCAACGTCCTGACTTTC.

Comments on this clonotype: One junction end disagrees with the germline gene, perhaps due to a read error. V is TRBV7-3 and J is TRBJ2-1; TRBD2 matches 8 bases. Looked up from germline, CDR1 is SGHTA and CDR2 is FQGTGA. This CDR3 has 15 residues. CDR3 sequence (DNA): TGTGCCAGCAGCGGGGGACTAGTCTCCTACGATGAGCAGTTCTTC. Translated: CASSGGLVSYDEQFF.

Concerning this clonotype: The final CDR3 position lacks the conserved phenylalanine or tryptophan, pointing to a likely read error. This sequence joins TRBV11-2 and TRBJ2-3; D may be TRBD1 (6 bases). Germline values: CDR1 SGHAT, CDR2 FQNNGV. CDR3 size: 15 residues. V was clipped by 1 base and J by 0 bases, with 8 bases between them. This CDR3 is CASSLVGGSTDTQYS. CDR3 sequence (DNA): TGTGCCAGCAGCTTAGTAGGGGGTAGCACAGATACGCAGTATTCT.

The sample holds a few counts of this clonotype. CDR3 sequence (DNA): TGTGCCAGCAGCTTAGCCGGATCCACCTACGAGCAGTACTTC. Protein: CASSLAGSTYEQYF. This chain connects TRBV7-9 to TRBJ2-7; no firm D call. The CDR3 is 14 amino acids. CDR1 is SEHNR and CDR2 is FQNEAQ in the germline V gene (reference sequence). Trimming cost V 0 bases and J 2 bases, with 8 bases left between them. The whole variable domain, filled in from reference TRBV7-9 and TRBJ2-7, reads DTGVSQNPRHKITKRGQNVTFRCDPISEHNRLYWYRQTLGQGPEFLTYFQNEAQLEKSRLLSDRFSAERPKGSFSTLEIQRTEQGDSAMYLCASSLAGSTYEQYFGPGTRLTVT.

V and J are TRBV6-1 and TRBJ1-1; D ambiguous. The length of the CDR3 is 12 residues. Per the germline V gene, CDR1 is MNHNS and CDR2 is SASEGT. Trimming cost V 8 bases and J 8 bases, with 15 bases left between them. CDR3 DNA sequence: TGTGCCAGCGGTCCGGTGGGAGCAGAAGCTTTCTTT. It is translated as CASGPVGAEAFF.